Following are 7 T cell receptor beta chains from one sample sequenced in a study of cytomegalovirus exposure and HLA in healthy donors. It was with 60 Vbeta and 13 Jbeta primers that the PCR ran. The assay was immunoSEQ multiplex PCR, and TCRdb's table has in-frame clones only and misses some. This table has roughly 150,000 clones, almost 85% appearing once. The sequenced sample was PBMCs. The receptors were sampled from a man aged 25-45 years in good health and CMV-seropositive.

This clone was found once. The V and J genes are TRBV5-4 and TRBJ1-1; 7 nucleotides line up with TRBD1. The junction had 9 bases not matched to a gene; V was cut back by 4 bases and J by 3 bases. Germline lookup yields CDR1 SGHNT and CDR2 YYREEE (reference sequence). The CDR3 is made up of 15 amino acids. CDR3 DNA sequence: TGTGCCAGCAGCGACGTCGGGACAGTTGACACTGAAGCTTTCTTT. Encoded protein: CASSDVGTVDTEAFF.

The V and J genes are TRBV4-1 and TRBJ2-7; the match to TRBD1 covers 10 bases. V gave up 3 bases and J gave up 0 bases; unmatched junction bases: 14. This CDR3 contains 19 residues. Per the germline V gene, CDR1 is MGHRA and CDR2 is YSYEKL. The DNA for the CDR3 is TGCGCCAGCAGCCACCTTCTCCTTGGGACAGGGGTCAACTCCTACGAGCAGTACTTC. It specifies CASSHLLLGTGVNSYEQYF.

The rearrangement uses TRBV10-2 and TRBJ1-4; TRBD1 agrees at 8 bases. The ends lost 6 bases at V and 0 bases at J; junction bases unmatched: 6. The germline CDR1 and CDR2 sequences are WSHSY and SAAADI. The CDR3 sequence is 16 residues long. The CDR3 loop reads CASSSWTGPTNEKLFF. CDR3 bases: TGCGCCAGCAGCTCTTGGACAGGGCCAACTAATGAAAAACTGTTTTTT.

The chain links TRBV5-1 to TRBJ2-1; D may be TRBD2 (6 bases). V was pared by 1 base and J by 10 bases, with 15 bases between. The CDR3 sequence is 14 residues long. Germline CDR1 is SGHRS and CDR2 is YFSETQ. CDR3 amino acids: CASSLMTAAGEQFF. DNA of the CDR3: TGCGCCAGCAGCTTGATGACCGCCGCGGGAGAGCAGTTCTTC.

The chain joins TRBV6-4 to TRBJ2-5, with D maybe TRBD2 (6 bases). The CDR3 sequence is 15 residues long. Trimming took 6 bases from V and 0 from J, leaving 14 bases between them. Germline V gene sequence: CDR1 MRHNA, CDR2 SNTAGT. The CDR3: CASRPKEGYQETQYF. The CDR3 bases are TGTGCCAGCAGGCCAAAGGAGGGGTACCAAGAGACCCAGTACTTC.

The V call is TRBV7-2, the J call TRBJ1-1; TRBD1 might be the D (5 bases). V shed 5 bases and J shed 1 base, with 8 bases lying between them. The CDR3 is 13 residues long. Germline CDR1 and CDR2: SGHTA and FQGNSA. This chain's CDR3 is CASSRQSNTEAFF. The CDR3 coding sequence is TGTGCCAGCAGCCGACAGTCGAACACTGAAGCTTTCTTT.

CDR3: CASPGGYEQYF. Written as DNA, the CDR3 is TGTGCCAGCCCAGGGGGCTACGAGCAGTACTTC. The genes are TRBV6-1 and TRBJ2-5, with 7 bases matching TRBD1. Near its end, the DNA agrees better with TRBJ2-7, so the J call may be wrong. This CDR3 spans 11 amino acids. Germline CDR1 is MNHNS and CDR2 is SASEGT.